Sequencing of this TCR beta chain was carried out in a study of blood T cell repertoires in COVID-19. The wider study: Specimens from acute and convalescent COVID-19 originated in the United States, Italy and Spain.

The CDR3 is 13 residues long. The germline CDR1 and CDR2 sequences are MNHNS and SASEGT. V was shortened by 3 bases and J by 4 bases, with 7 bases between the two germline ends. Sequencing was performed with immunoSEQ multiplex PCR; in TCRdb, only in-frame clones are kept and a portion is missing. The table has 200,000 to 300,000 clones, approximately 86% seen once. What was sequenced was peripheral blood. The source of this sequence is a man under 40 with active or convalescent COVID-19. The gene calls are TRBV6-1 and TRBJ1-5; D is undetermined. The CDR3 region is CASSESQNQPQHF. The CDR3 DNA sequence: TGTGCCAGCAGTGAGTCACAGAATCAGCCCCAGCATTTT.